This entry lists 23 T cell receptor beta chains sequenced from one sample in a study of T cells in Graves' hyperthyroidism and ophthalmopathy. Authors of the study amplified TCR beta CDR3 regions from RNA transcripts. A first-round RT-PCR of the TCR CDR3 used the HTBI primer set. TCRdb recomputed calls from the multiplex PCR reads with MiXCR, one row per CDR3 protein. Here the sample spans a few hundred thousand distinct CDR3 sequences, under 15% being singletons. Sample: blood. The receptors derive from a woman between 18 and 30 years old with Graves' hyperthyroidism.

This clonotype was detected many times. The chain uses TRBV5-1 and TRBJ2-2; D is tentatively TRBD1 or TRBD2 (5 bases each). The germline CDR1 and CDR2 sequences are SGHRS and YFSETQ. The CDR3 spans 15 residues. V gave up 3 bases and J gave up 6 bases, with 15 bases separating them. The CDR3 DNA sequence: TGCGCCAGCAGCTCCACTGGACGGGGACCCGGGGAGCTGTTTTTT. It translates to CASSSTGRGPGELFF.

This clonotype was counted a few times. The CDR3 carries no conserved terminal phenylalanine or tryptophan, so it likely arises from a read error. The V call is TRBV30, the J call TRBJ1-5; D may be TRBD1 (5 bases). The V end lost 3 bases, the J end lost 7 bases, and 13 bases lay between the germline ends. The CDR3 covers 13 residues. In germline, CDR1 is GTSNPN, CDR2 SVGIG (reference sequence). CDR3 nucleotides: TGTGCCTGGAGCCCAGGTGGGGCCCAGCCCCAGCATCTT. It specifies CAWSPGGAQPQHL.

This clonotype was observed many times. CDR3 coding DNA: TGTGCCAGCAGTCCTTCGTCGGGACTAGCATCCTACAATGAGCAGTTCTTC. Translation: CASSPSSGLASYNEQFF. The chain uses TRBV28 and TRBJ2-1; 9 bases map to TRBD2. Germline trimming cut 5 bases from V and 1 base from J; bases unmatched to any gene: 9. The CDR3 covers 17 residues. Germline CDR1 MDHEN, CDR2 SYDVKM.

The V and J genes are TRBV20-1 and TRBJ1-1; D not resolved. Germline CDR1 reads DFQATT; CDR2 reads SNEGSKA (reference sequence). Trimming removed 5 bases at V and 0 bases at J, with 7 bases between. This CDR3 is built from 12 residues. As DNA, the CDR3 is TGCAGTGCTCCCGGACTGAACACTGAAGCTTTCTTT. Protein sequence: CSAPGLNTEAFF.

In its sample, this clonotype was seen many times. The V call is TRBV11-3, the J call TRBJ1-1; perhaps TRBD1 as D (5 bases). CDR3 length: 11 amino acids. V shed 6 bases and J shed 3 bases, with 5 bases lying between them. The germline CDR1 and CDR2 sequences are SGHNT and YENEEA. The CDR3 DNA is TGTGCCAGCAGAGGGGACACTGAAGCTTTCTTT. Encoded protein: CASRGDTEAFF.

In regard to this clonotype: This may be a read error, as it is one base from a much larger clone. The genes are TRBV9 and TRBJ1-2; D perhaps matches TRBD1 (5 bases). The V gene lost 5 bases and the J gene lost 4 bases, with 9 bases spanning the gap. The V gene's germline CDR1 is SGDLS and CDR2 YYNGEE. The CDR3 sequence is 12 residues long. In nucleotides, the CDR3 is TGTGCCAGCAGTGGGGCCGTCTATGGCTACACCTTC. Protein product: CASSGAVYGYTF.

This clonotype was recorded at least ten times. This sequence joins TRBV18 and TRBJ2-7; the D gene could be TRBD1 or TRBD2 (5 bases each). The V gene lost 2 bases and the J gene lost 0 bases, with 8 bases spanning the gap. CDR3 length equals 14 residues. The germline CDR1 and CDR2 sequences are KGHSH and LQKENI. Here the CDR3 DNA reads TGTGCCAGCTCACCAGCAGGGAGCTCCTACGAGCAGTACGTC. This encodes CASSPAGSSYEQYV.

This clonotype has a count of ten or more. The V and J genes are TRBV11-3 and TRBJ1-6; D is unresolved. Trimming left V 0 bases short and J 8 bases short, with 5 bases between. Germline V lookup: CDR1 SGHNT, CDR2 YENEEA. This CDR3 spans 13 amino acids. For the CDR3, the DNA is TGTGCCAGCAGCTTAGATGCGGATTCACCCCTCCACTTT. As protein: CASSLDADSPLHF.

This clonotype occurred many times. J is TRBJ1-6 and V is TRBV20-1; weak D call: TRBD1 (5 bases). Per germline, CDR1 DFQATT and CDR2 SNEGSKA (reference sequence). V shed 6 bases and J shed 8 bases, with 14 bases lying between them. This CDR3 comprises 13 residues. The CDR3 here is CSASDMTDSPLHF. CDR3 DNA sequence: TGCAGTGCCTCGGACATGACGGATTCACCCCTCCACTTT.

This clonotype was detected many times. The chain employs TRBV2 and TRBJ1-1; 7 bases match TRBD1. CDR1 SNHLY and CDR2 FYNNEI come from the germline V gene. This CDR3 is built from 14 residues. V was pared by 7 bases and J by 6 bases, with 11 bases of the junction left unmatched. This CDR3 reads CASKDSRGYPEAFF. In DNA, the CDR3 is TGTGCCAGCAAGGACAGCAGGGGGTATCCTGAAGCTTTCTTT.

The sample holds many counts of this clonotype. Possible read error: a much larger clone is one base away. The chain has TRBV2 and TRBJ2-3; the match to TRBD1 covers 8 bases. Germline-derived CDR1 and CDR2 are SNHLY and FYNNEI. The CDR3 consists of 15 residues. Trimming removed 6 bases from V and 1 base from J; junction bases left unmatched: 6. The CDR3 coding sequence is TGTGCCAGCAGCACCCTCAGGGGGCGCACAGATACGCAGTATTTT. It codes for CASSTLRGRTDTQYF.

This clonotype occurred many times. The rearrangement links TRBV24-1 to TRBJ2-5; weak D call: TRBD2 (6 bases). Looked up from germline, CDR1 is KGHDR and CDR2 is SFDVKD. Trimming pared 3 bases from V and 4 bases from J, leaving 14 bases between. The CDR3 is made up of 15 amino acids. This CDR3 is CATSDGRGAGETQYF. CDR3 nucleotide sequence: TGTGCCACCAGTGATGGTCGGGGAGCGGGAGAGACCCAGTACTTC.

This clonotype was recorded many times. This chain uses TRBV6-5 with TRBJ2-5; maybe TRBD2 (6 bases). Between the trimmed V and J ends, which lost 2 bases and 5 bases, there was a span of 12 bases. This CDR3 is built from 14 residues. The germline V gene has CDR1 MNHEY and CDR2 SVGAGI. CDR3: CASSYGGILETQYF. The CDR3 nucleotides read TGTGCCAGCAGTTACGGGGGGATTCTGGAGACCCAGTACTTC.

This clonotype showed up many times. The genes are TRBV6-2 or TRBV6-3 and TRBJ2-7; D may be TRBD1 (7 bases). Between the trimmed V and J ends, which lost 2 bases and 3 bases, there was a span of 14 bases. CDR3 size: 15 residues. CDR1 is MNHEY and CDR2 is SVGEGT in the germline V gene. CDR3 bases: TGTGCCAGCAGTTACGGGGGGACAGTAATCTACGAGCAGTACGTC. It encodes CASSYGGTVIYEQYV.

This clonotype was observed many times. The chain couples TRBV15 to TRBJ2-3; 13 bases align to TRBD2. Germline V lookup: CDR1 LNHNV, CDR2 YYDKDF (reference sequence). The CDR3 is 18 amino acids. V dropped 3 bases and J dropped 2; count of bases not matched to a gene: 8. The CDR3 sequence is CATSSPGTSGTFTDTQYF. Written as DNA, the CDR3 is TGTGCCACCAGCAGCCCTGGGACTAGCGGGACGTTCACAGATACGCAGTATTTT.

This clonotype was recorded at least ten times. This chain connects TRBV6-1 to TRBJ1-2, with 9 positions matching TRBD1. This CDR3 comprises 15 residues. Unmatched junction bases numbered 15, after V lost 8 bases and J lost 8 bases. Germline loops: CDR1 MNHNS, CDR2 SASEGT. The CDR3 protein is CASAGQSQGARGYTF. CDR3 in DNA: TGTGCCAGCGCTGGTCAATCACAGGGGGCGCGAGGCTACACCTTC.

A note on this clonotype: A clone one base away is much larger, so this may be a read error. V and J are TRBV5-5 and TRBJ2-5; maybe TRBD1 (5 bases). The length of the CDR3 is 13 residues. CDR1 is SGHKS and CDR2 is YYEKEE in the germline V gene (reference sequence). Trimming removed 6 bases from V and 5 bases from J, with 14 bases in between. The CDR3 spells CASNRTWRETQYF. CDR3 bases: TGTGCCAGCAACCGGACATGGCGGGAGACCCAGTACTTC.

A few counts support this clonotype. The CDR3 DNA reads as TGTGCCACCCAGGGTAGCTATAACTATGGCTACACCTTC. Translated: CATQGSYNYGYTF. This chain uses TRBV6-1 with TRBJ1-2, with D possibly TRBD1 on 5 matching bases. Looked up from germline, CDR1 is MNHNS and CDR2 is SASEGT. Between the trimmed V and J ends, which lost 10 bases and 1 base, there was a span of 13 bases. The CDR3 has 13 amino acids.

This clonotype came up a few times. This CDR3 is missing its conserved last phenylalanine or tryptophan, likely due to a read error. The chain carries TRBV30 and TRBJ2-1; the match to TRBD2 covers 11 bases. CDR1 is GTSNPN, CDR2 SVGIG, per germline (reference sequence). Trimming cost V 7 bases and J 5 bases; bases outside gene matches: 7. CDR3 length: 14 amino acids. For the CDR3, the DNA is TGTGCCTTCAAGACTAGCGGGGCTGACAATGAGCAGTTCCTC. It yields the protein CAFKTSGADNEQFL.

This clonotype was counted many times. This chain joins TRBV20-1 and TRBJ1-1; D perhaps matches TRBD1 (5 bases). The CDR3 has 14 residues. The germline CDR1 and CDR2 sequences are DFQATT and SNEGSKA (reference sequence). The V gene lost 6 bases and the J gene lost 5 bases, with 19 bases spanning the gap. CDR3 nucleotides: TGCAGTGCGCCCGAGGCAGGGTGGGAGACTGAAGCTTTCTTT. Amino acids: CSAPEAGWETEAFF.

The sample holds many counts of this clonotype. This chain connects TRBV5-6 to TRBJ2-3; D is unclear. V was shortened by 1 base and J by 4 bases, with 10 bases between the two germline ends. CDR3 length: 14 amino acids. Per the germline V gene, CDR1 is SGHDT and CDR2 is YYEEEE. DNA for the CDR3: TGTGCCAGCAGCTTGCTGTTAGGGCCAGATACGCAGTATTTT. As protein: CASSLLLGPDTQYF.

In this sample, this clonotype turned up many times. This chain links TRBV9 with TRBJ1-1; 7 bases align to TRBD1. CDR1 and CDR2 (germline): SGDLS, YYNGEE. V lost 3 bases, J lost 4 bases, and 3 bases stayed unmatched. The CDR3 length is 13 residues. The CDR3 spells CASSAGGGTEAFF. The DNA of the CDR3 is TGTGCCAGCAGCGCAGGGGGTGGCACTGAAGCTTTCTTT. Together with reference TRBV9 and TRBJ1-1, the CDR3 gives the full variable domain: DSGVTQTPKHLITATGQRVTLRCSPRSGDLSVYWYQQSLDQGLQFLIQYYNGEERAKGNILERFSAQQFPDLHSELNLSSLELGDSALYFCASSAGGGTEAFFGQGTRLTVV.

This clonotype has ten or more counts. The J gene is TRBJ2-7, the V gene TRBV11-1, with unresolved D. Germline lookup yields CDR1 SGHAT and CDR2 FQDESV (reference sequence). V lost 2 bases and J lost 2, with 19 bases in between. The CDR3 runs to 17 residues. CDR3 sequence: CASSLCVSARGAYEQYV. As DNA, the CDR3 is TGTGCCAGCAGCTTATGTGTGTCTGCGAGAGGAGCCTACGAGCAGTACGTC.